A single sample is the source of the 20 T cell receptor beta chains below, sequenced in a study of blood T cell repertoires in COVID-19 (dated by TCRdb to about 2020). Libraries came from the immunoSEQ multiplex PCR assay. TCRdb retrieved this table from immuneACCESS and kept in-frame rearrangements only. Not all clones are present; in checked studies, unresolved V genes account for under half, and no reason is known for the remainder. This sample comprises approximately 76,000 clones, around nine tenths of them detected only once. The ten top clones hold roughly 8% of the sample. The source material was peripheral blood. These receptors were collected from a man aged 30-40 years with acute or convalescent COVID-19.

J is TRBJ2-1 and V is TRBV7-3; D is possibly TRBD2 (6 bases). There are 16 residues in the CDR3. Germline values: CDR1 SGHTA, CDR2 FQGTGA. V lost 4 bases and J 0 bases, leaving 13 bases between the germline ends. The CDR3 nucleotides read TGTGCCAGCAGCTCGAATCTAGCGAGCTCCTACAATGAGCAGTTCTTC. This encodes CASSSNLASSYNEQFF.

J is TRBJ2-7 and V is TRBV27, with TRBD2 matching 10 bases. Germline trimming cut 5 bases from V and 5 bases from J; bases unmatched to any gene: 12. The CDR3 is made up of 16 amino acids. Germline assignment: CDR1 MNHEY and CDR2 SMNVEV (reference sequence). CDR3 nucleotides: TGTGCCAGCAGTCCCGGAAGTAGCGGGAGGACCCACGAGCAGTACTTC. This sequence encodes CASSPGSSGRTHEQYF.

This chain connects TRBV5-6 to TRBJ2-4; 9 bases line up with TRBD1. This CDR3 contains 16 residues. Germline CDR1 and CDR2: SGHDT and YYEEEE. V lost 1 base, J lost 1 base, and 3 bases stayed unmatched. For the CDR3, the DNA is TGTGCCAGCAGCTTGTTGACAGGGGGGGCCAAAAACATTCAGTACTTC. It yields the protein CASSLLTGGAKNIQYF.

This chain links TRBV21-1 with TRBJ2-7; the table's TRBD2 call for D was not verified on the DNA. TRBV21-1 counts as a pseudogene. The CDR3 length is 12 residues. DNA for the CDR3: TGTGCCCCTCGGCTAGGCTCCTACGAGCAGTACTTC. Translating gives CAPRLGSYEQYF.

The chain carries TRBV7-2 and TRBJ2-1; 9 positions agree with TRBD2. Germline CDR1 SGHTA, CDR2 FQGNSA. This CDR3 is 16 amino acids long. V lost 4 bases, J lost 5 bases, and 9 bases stayed unmatched. DNA of the CDR3: TGTGCCAGCAGCTCCTCTTTCGGGACTAGCAACAATGAGCAGTTCTTC. Residues: CASSSSFGTSNNEQFF.

This chain connects TRBV5-6 to TRBJ1-6; TRBD1 matches 8 bases. The trim removed 3 bases at V and 4 bases at J, leaving 9 bases unmatched. Looked up from germline, CDR1 is SGHDT and CDR2 is YYEEEE. The length of the CDR3 is 17 residues. The DNA of the CDR3 is TGTGCCAGCAGCTGGTGGGCCGGGACAGGTTATAATTCACCCCTCCACTTT. Its translation: CASSWWAGTGYNSPLHF. Full variable domain (outside the CDR3, taken from reference TRBV5-6 and TRBJ1-6): DAGVTQSPTHLIKTRGQQVTLRCSPKSGHDTVSWYQQALGQGPQFIFQYYEEEERQRGNFPDRFSGHQFPNYSSELNVNALLLGDSALYLCASSWWAGTGYNSPLHFGNGTRLTVT.

This rearrangement joins TRBV6-6 to TRBJ2-3; tentatively, D is TRBD1 (5 bases). Trimming took off 6 bases at V and 2 bases at J, with 15 bases between the two ends. This CDR3 spans 15 amino acids. CDR1 is MNHNY and CDR2 is SVGAGI in the germline V gene (reference sequence). CDR3 sequence (DNA): TGTGCCAGCAGAACATCAGGGATAACCACAGATACGCAGTATTTT. Translated: CASRTSGITTDTQYF.

The gene calls are TRBV20-1 and TRBJ1-1, with TRBD1 as a possible D gene (5 bases). The V and J ends lost 5 bases and 8 bases respectively, with 12 bases between them. This CDR3 is built from 11 residues. Germline loops: CDR1 DFQATT, CDR2 SNEGSKA (reference sequence). CDR3 sequence reads: CSAERQLEAFF. CDR3 nucleotide sequence: TGCAGTGCTGAGAGACAGCTGGAAGCTTTCTTT.

The rearrangement links TRBV27 to TRBJ2-1, with TRBD2 identical over 8 bases. The CDR3 totals 15 residues. V shed 5 bases and J 5 bases; nucleotides not matched to a gene: 8. Germline values: CDR1 MNHEY, CDR2 SMNVEV (reference sequence). The CDR3 DNA reads TGTGCCAGCAGTGGGAGCGGGAGTCGGGACAATGAGCAGTTCTTC. It yields the protein CASSGSGSRDNEQFF.

The V gene is TRBV19, the J gene TRBJ2-2, with 9 positions matching TRBD1. CDR3 length: 15 residues. V shed 4 bases and J 7 bases; nucleotides not matched to a gene: 7. CDR1 is LNHDA, CDR2 SQIVND, per germline (reference sequence). CDR3 residues: CASSSQGTGRGELFF. CDR3 sequence (DNA): TGTGCCAGTAGTAGCCAGGGGACAGGGCGCGGGGAGCTGTTTTTT.

The chain couples TRBV16 to TRBJ1-2; D is perhaps TRBD1 (5 bases). Trimming cost V 3 bases and J 2 bases, with 13 bases left between them. The germline gives CDR1 KGHSY, CDR2 FQNENV. The CDR3 totals 15 residues. The CDR3 region is CASSHAQGWNYGYTF. The CDR3 bases are TGTGCCAGCAGCCATGCGCAGGGATGGAACTATGGCTACACCTTC.

The chain employs TRBV27 and TRBJ1-6; no reliable D call. The ends were cut back, 2 bases at V and 7 bases at J, with 12 bases in the middle. In germline, CDR1 is MNHEY, CDR2 SMNVEV (reference sequence). The CDR3 sequence is 15 residues long. The CDR3 region has the DNA TGTGCCAGCAGTTTAATTAGAGGAACCAATTCACCCCTCCACTTT. The encoded protein is CASSLIRGTNSPLHF.

The chain has TRBV19 and TRBJ2-1; 8 bases line up with TRBD2. The germline gives CDR1 LNHDA, CDR2 SQIVND (reference sequence). This CDR3 region has 17 residues. J gave up 3 bases and V 3 bases, and 10 bases lay outside the gene matches. CDR3 sequence reads: CASSIQRGSGSYNEQFF. The CDR3 bases are TGTGCCAGTAGTATCCAACGTGGGAGCGGGAGCTACAATGAGCAGTTCTTC.

V is TRBV19 and J is TRBJ2-1; 10 nucleotides match TRBD2. The CDR3 totals 17 residues. V lost 0 bases and J lost 3; bases outside the gene matches: 5. Germline CDR1 LNHDA, CDR2 SQIVND (reference sequence). The CDR3 nucleotides are TGTGCCAGTAGTATAGACCCCTCTAGCGGGAGCTACAATGAGCAGTTCTTC. Translating gives CASSIDPSSGSYNEQFF.

The chain has TRBV3-1 (or the pseudogene TRBV3-2) and TRBJ2-5, with D possibly TRBD1 on 7 matching bases. V shed 1 base and J shed 11 bases, with 17 bases lying between them. CDR3 length: 14 amino acids. Germline V lookup: CDR1 LGHDT, CDR2 YNNKEL (reference sequence). The CDR3 nucleotides read TGTGCCAGCAGCCAAGGAGGGCCAGGGGGGAGGCAGTACTTC. Encoded protein: CASSQGGPGGRQYF.

A few counts support this clone. The chain uses TRBV18 and TRBJ1-5; D is unclear. CDR3 length equals 15 residues. The germline V gene encodes CDR1 KGHSH and CDR2 LQKENI. V was shortened by 2 bases and J by 2 bases, with 10 bases between the two germline ends. The chain's CDR3 is CASSPNFGGNQPQHF. The CDR3 nucleotides are TGTGCCAGCTCACCAAATTTCGGGGGCAATCAGCCCCAGCATTTT. Variable domain in full (rest from reference TRBV18 and TRBJ1-5): NAGVMQNPRHLVRRRGQEARLRCSPMKGHSHVYWYRQLPEEGLKFMVYLQKENIIDESGMPKERFSAEFPKEGPSILRIQQVVRGDSAAYFCASSPNFGGNQPQHFGDGTRLSIL.

The chain is built from TRBV7-6 and TRBJ1-2; D is unresolved. CDR1 SGHVS and CDR2 FNYEAQ come from the germline V gene. The CDR3 is 12 residues long. V was clipped by 4 bases and J by 8 bases, with 11 bases between them. CDR3 amino acids: CASSSTTGGYTF. The CDR3 DNA follows: TGTGCCAGCAGCTCAACGACCGGGGGCTACACCTTC.

The CDR3 region has the DNA TGTGCCAGCAGGAAGACAGGGGTCGCAGCCTACGAGCAGTACTTC. It is translated as CASRKTGVAAYEQYF. The chain joins TRBV2 to TRBJ2-7; TRBD1 aligns across 8 bases. Germline V gene data show CDR1 as SNHLY and CDR2 as FYNNEI. The CDR3 totals 15 residues. The ends lost 6 bases at V and 2 bases at J; junction bases unmatched: 9.

The chain links TRBV6-5 to TRBJ1-2, with 7 nucleotides matching TRBD1. Germline V gene data show CDR1 as MNHEY and CDR2 as SVGAGI. The ends lost 6 bases at V and 5 bases at J; junction bases unmatched: 9. The CDR3 has 14 residues. This CDR3 reads CASRPTGTLYGYTF. The DNA of the CDR3 is TGTGCCAGCAGACCGACAGGGACCCTTTATGGCTACACCTTC.

About this clone itself: Within the sample, other DNA sequences also encode this same CDR3. This chain connects TRBV28 to TRBJ1-2; TRBD1 aligns across 7 bases. Trimming removed 2 bases from V and 5 bases from J; junction bases left unmatched: 2. Looked up from germline, CDR1 is MDHEN and CDR2 is SYDVKM. The length of the CDR3 is 13 residues. In nucleotides, the CDR3 is TGTGCCAGCAGTTTACAGGGGGTATATGGCTACACCTTC. This translates into CASSLQGVYGYTF.